Presented here are 2 T cell receptor beta chains from one specimen sequenced in a study of CD8 T cells in ankylosing spondylitis. Study-wide points: For ankylosing spondylitis blood, a TCR beta motif of about eight highly homologous variants appeared characteristic.

MiXCR was run by TCRdb on the 5' RACE reads, yielding one entry per CDR3 protein. Of a few hundred thousand distinct CDR3 sequences in the sample, 20% to 25% are singletons; the top ten hold approximately 15%. These receptors have no known antigen. The specimen was blood, either unsorted or a sorted T cell fraction (not recorded which). These receptors came from a male donor with ankylosing spondylitis.

This clonotype was seen only a few times. The J gene is TRBJ2-7, the V gene TRBV2, with 10 positions matching TRBD1. CDR1 is SNHLY and CDR2 is FYNNEI in the germline V gene. The CDR3 has 16 residues. V lost 6 bases and J lost 0; bases outside the gene matches: 8. This CDR3 is CASRRPGTGDSYEQYF. The CDR3 region has the DNA TGTGCCAGCAGGAGACCCGGGACAGGGGACTCCTACGAGCAGTACTTC.

The sample holds one count of this clonotype. This sequence joins TRBV7-2 and TRBJ1-6; D may be TRBD1 (5 bases). The CDR3 has 15 residues. Germline CDR1 and CDR2: SGHTA and FQGNSA. V was pared by 2 bases and J by 7 bases, with 12 bases between. The CDR3 here is CASSLWGRENSPLHF. The CDR3 nucleotides read TGTGCCAGCAGCTTATGGGGACGGGAAAATTCACCCCTCCACTTT.